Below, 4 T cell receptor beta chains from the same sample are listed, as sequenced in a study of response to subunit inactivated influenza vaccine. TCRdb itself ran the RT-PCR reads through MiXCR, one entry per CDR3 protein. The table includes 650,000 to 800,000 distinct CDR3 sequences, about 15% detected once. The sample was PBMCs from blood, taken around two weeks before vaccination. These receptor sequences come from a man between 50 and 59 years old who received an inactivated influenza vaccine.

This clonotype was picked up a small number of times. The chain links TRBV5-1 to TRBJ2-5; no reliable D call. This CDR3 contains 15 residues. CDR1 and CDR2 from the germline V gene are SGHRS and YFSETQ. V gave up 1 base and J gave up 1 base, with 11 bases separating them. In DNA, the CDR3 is TGCGCCAGCAGCTTGACTACCCGACCCCAAGAGACCCAGTACTTC. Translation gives CASSLTTRPQETQYF.

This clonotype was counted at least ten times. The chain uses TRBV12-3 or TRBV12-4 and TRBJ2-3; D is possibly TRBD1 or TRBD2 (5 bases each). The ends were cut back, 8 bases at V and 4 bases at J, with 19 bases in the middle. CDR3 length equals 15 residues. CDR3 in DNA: TGTGCCAGCTCGCTGACTGGCAGAGGGGCAGATACGCAGTATTTT. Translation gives CASSLTGRGADTQYF.

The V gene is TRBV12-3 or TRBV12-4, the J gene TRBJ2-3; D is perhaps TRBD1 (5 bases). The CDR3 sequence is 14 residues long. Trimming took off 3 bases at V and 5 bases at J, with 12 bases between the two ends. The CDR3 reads CASSLGQGEDTQYF. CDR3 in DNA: TGTGCCAGCAGTTTGGGGCAGGGCGAAGATACGCAGTATTTT.

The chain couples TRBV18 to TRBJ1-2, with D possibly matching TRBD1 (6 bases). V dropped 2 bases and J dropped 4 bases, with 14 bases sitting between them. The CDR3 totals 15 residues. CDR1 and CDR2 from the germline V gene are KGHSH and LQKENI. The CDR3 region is CASSPIRTAFYGYTF. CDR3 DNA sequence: TGTGCCAGCTCACCAATACGGACAGCTTTCTATGGCTACACCTTC.